The rows below give T cell receptor beta chains drawn from one sample of a study of CD8+ T cells in alopecia areata. Profiled with immunoSEQ multiplex PCR; TCRdb holds only in-frame clones, not every one. The sample contains 200,000 to 250,000 clones, about 57% of which appear only once. Source: CD4+ T cells sorted from blood, taken at week 4, from a patient treated with tofacitinib. These receptors originate from a human donor with alopecia areata. Each CDR3 is given with its conserved first and last residue. The order of the fields is V gene, clone size, J gene, D gene, CDR3 DNA, CDR3 protein. The D gene is left open where the match is weak. Clone size is given for some rows only: seen once, a few or many times, or a class if the clone is expanded.

V gene: TRBV29-1
clone size: many
J gene: TRBJ2-1
D gene: .
CDR3 DNA: TGCAGCACCCGAGGGACTGGCTCCTACAATGAGCAGTTCTTC
CDR3 protein: CSTRGTGSYNEQFF

V gene: TRBV27
clone size: .
J gene: TRBJ2-1
D gene: .
CDR3 DNA: TGTGCCAGCAGTCGCCCCGGGACGGGCAATGAGCAGTTCTTC
CDR3 protein: CASSRPGTGNEQFF

V gene: TRBV28
clone size: few
J gene: TRBJ1-2
D gene: TRBD1
CDR3 DNA: TGTGCCAGCAGCCTCTGGACAGGGGAGGATGGCTACACCTTC
CDR3 protein: CASSLWTGEDGYTF

V gene: TRBV18
clone size: .
J gene: TRBJ2-7
D gene: TRBD1
CDR3 DNA: TGTGCCAGCTCACCACGTACGGGACAGTCCTACGAGCAGTACTTC
CDR3 protein: CASSPRTGQSYEQYF

V gene: TRBV25-1
clone size: .
J gene: TRBJ1-2
D gene: .
CDR3 DNA: TGTGCCACCTGGATTTCGATGTATGGCTACACCTTC
CDR3 protein: CATWISMYGYTF

V gene: TRBV9
clone size: few
J gene: TRBJ1-1
D gene: TRBD1
CDR3 DNA: TGTGCCAGCAGCGAGGGCAGGGGGCCTCCCATGAACACTGAAGCTTTCTTT
CDR3 protein: CASSEGRGPPMNTEAFF

V gene: TRBV27
clone size: .
J gene: TRBJ1-2
D gene: .
CDR3 DNA: TGTGCCAGCTATACCGCTAACTATGGCTACACCTTC
CDR3 protein: CASYTANYGYTF

V gene: TRBV2
clone size: .
J gene: TRBJ2-7
D gene: .
CDR3 DNA: TGTGCCAGCAGTGGCCGGATATTGGCCTTCTTC
CDR3 protein: CASSGRILAFF

V gene: TRBV29-1
clone size: .
J gene: TRBJ2-5
D gene: .
CDR3 DNA: TGCAGCGCAGACCACCAGACTAGTACATCCCAAGAGACCCAGTACTTC
CDR3 protein: CSADHQTSTSQETQYF

V gene: TRBV7-2
clone size: few
J gene: TRBJ2-3
D gene: .
CDR3 DNA: TGTGCCAGCAGCTCTATAGGCAGAACCCAGGCAGATACGCAGTATTTT
CDR3 protein: CASSSIGRTQADTQYF

V gene: TRBV10-1
clone size: few
J gene: TRBJ1-1
D gene: TRBD1
CDR3 DNA: TGCGCCAGCAGTAGAAGGACAGGGGGAAACACTGAAGCTTTCTTT
CDR3 protein: CASSRRTGGNTEAFF

V gene: TRBV4-3
clone size: many
J gene: TRBJ2-2
D gene: .
CDR3 DNA: TGCGCCAGCAGCCAAGATCCGGGTTACACCGGGGAGCTGTTTTTT
CDR3 protein: CASSQDPGYTGELFF

V gene: TRBV4-3
clone size: .
J gene: TRBJ2-1
D gene: TRBD2
CDR3 DNA: TGCGCCAGCAGCCAAGAATTACGGACTAGCGGTTACAATGAGCAGTTCTTC
CDR3 protein: CASSQELRTSGYNEQFF

V gene: TRBV10-2
clone size: few
J gene: TRBJ1-1
D gene: .
CDR3 DNA: TGCGCCAGCGCAGAACAGGGGAACACTGAAGCTTTCTTT
CDR3 protein: CASAEQGNTEAFF

V gene: TRBV9
clone size: few
J gene: TRBJ2-3
D gene: TRBD1
CDR3 DNA: TGTGCCAGCAGCAAGACAGGGGCGGGTTCCGATACGCAGTATTTT
CDR3 protein: CASSKTGAGSDTQYF

V gene: TRBV30
clone size: .
J gene: TRBJ2-2
D gene: TRBD1
CDR3 DNA: TGTGCCTGGACAGGGGGGAACACCGGGGAGCTGTTTTTT
CDR3 protein: CAWTGGNTGELFF

V gene: TRBV25-1
clone size: .
J gene: TRBJ2-2
D gene: .
CDR3 DNA: TGTGCCAGCAGTCCGGCCCGGGGGTGGACCGGGGAGCTGTTTTTT
CDR3 protein: CASSPARGWTGELFF

V gene: TRBV5-1
clone size: .
J gene: TRBJ1-2
D gene: TRBD1
CDR3 DNA: TGCGCCAGCAGCCCTGGGACAGGGGGAACAAATGGCTACACCTTC
CDR3 protein: CASSPGTGGTNGYTF

V gene: TRBV15
clone size: .
J gene: TRBJ1-4
D gene: .
CDR3 DNA: TGTGCCACCAGCAGAGATATCCAGGGTGGTGAAAAACTGTTTTTT
CDR3 protein: CATSRDIQGGEKLFF

V gene: TRBV29-1
clone size: few
J gene: TRBJ2-3
D gene: TRBD1
CDR3 DNA: TGCAGCGTTGTATACGGGACAGCCAGCACAGATACGCAGTATTTT
CDR3 protein: CSVVYGTASTDTQYF

V gene: TRBV11-3
clone size: few
J gene: TRBJ2-3
D gene: TRBD1
CDR3 DNA: TGTGCCAGCAGCCCCGGTTGGACAGGGGGAAGTACGAGCACAGATACGCAGTATTTT
CDR3 protein: CASSPGWTGGSTSTDTQYF

V gene: TRBV6-1
clone size: .
J gene: TRBJ1-4
D gene: .
CDR3 DNA: TGTGCCAGCACGGACGGGGGCCCTAGAGAAAAACTGTTTTTT
CDR3 protein: CASTDGGPREKLFF

V gene: TRBV30
clone size: .
J gene: TRBJ2-1
D gene: TRBD2
CDR3 DNA: TGTGCCTGGTCCATTTTCGGGGGGACCTACAATGAGCAGTTCTTC
CDR3 protein: CAWSIFGGTYNEQFF

V gene: TRBV30
clone size: .
J gene: TRBJ2-3
D gene: .
CDR3 DNA: TGTGCCTGGAGTGTAGGTGGTAGCAAAAGGGGAGATACGCAGTATTTT
CDR3 protein: CAWSVGGSKRGDTQYF

V gene: TRBV7-2
clone size: many
J gene: TRBJ2-3
D gene: TRBD1
CDR3 DNA: TGTGCCAGCCGATGGACAGGGAGCACAGATACGCAGTATTTT
CDR3 protein: CASRWTGSTDTQYF

V gene: TRBV30
clone size: once
J gene: TRBJ2-3
D gene: TRBD2
CDR3 DNA: TGTGCCTGGAGTATCTCTAGCGGGGGAGCCGCCGGCACGCAGTATTTT
CDR3 protein: CAWSISSGGAAGTQYF

V gene: TRBV15
clone size: .
J gene: TRBJ2-5
D gene: .
CDR3 DNA: TGTGCCACCAGATCCGTGTCGGGAGAGACCCAGTACTTC
CDR3 protein: CATRSVSGETQYF

V gene: TRBV7-2
clone size: few
J gene: TRBJ1-6
D gene: .
CDR3 DNA: TGTGCCAGCAGCTTAGTGACTAAGGCACCCCTCCACTTT
CDR3 protein: CASSLVTKAPLHF

V gene: TRBV29-1
clone size: few
J gene: TRBJ1-1
D gene: TRBD1
CDR3 DNA: TGCAGCGTTGGAACAGGGGGAGGATGGACTGAAGCTTTCTTT
CDR3 protein: CSVGTGGGWTEAFF